What follows describes a single T cell receptor beta chain. Germline values: CDR1 SGHRS, CDR2 YFSETQ. V lost 2 bases to trimming and J lost 1 base, with 9 bases between them. The CDR3 loop spans 14 amino acids. This specimen belongs to a study of blood T cell repertoires in COVID-19. Original handling: For nucleated cells, counts were estimated from reference gene primer amplification. Sequencing was performed with immunoSEQ multiplex PCR; in TCRdb, only in-frame clones are kept and a portion is missing. The V and J calls and clone size were taken over from that table, and D and trimming were inferred from the DNA. This sample has 350,000 to 450,000 clones, with about 89% found just once.

The specimen sequenced was peripheral blood. The clonotype was recovered from a woman in her forties with COVID-19, enrolled during active disease. J is TRBJ1-1 and V is TRBV5-1; maybe TRBD1 (5 bases). Here the CDR3 reads CASSLSGGNTEAFF. In DNA, the CDR3 is TGCGCCAGCAGCTTATCGGGGGGGAACACTGAAGCTTTCTTT.